This entry lists 20 T cell receptor beta chains sequenced from one sample in a study of shared clonotypes between healthy human individuals. The assay was immunoSEQ multiplex PCR, and TCRdb's table has in-frame clones only and misses some. Among millions of clones listed, roughly nine tenths were seen once. Sequencing input: naive CD4+ T cells sorted from blood. Subset: CD45RA+ positively selected. The receptors shown here come from a man younger than 35 in good health.

CDR3 sequence reads: CASSGTGLVYEQYF. For the CDR3, the DNA is TGTGCCAGCAGCGGGACAGGGCTCGTCTACGAGCAGTACTTC. The rearrangement links TRBV5-8 to TRBJ2-7; 9 bases align to TRBD1. The length of the CDR3 is 14 residues. Germline trimming cut 4 bases from V and 3 bases from J; bases unmatched to any gene: 5. Germline V CDR1 and CDR2: SGHTS, YDEGEE.

The J gene is TRBJ1-2, the V gene TRBV19; the D gene is possibly TRBD1 (5 bases). Germline V lookup: CDR1 LNHDA, CDR2 SQIVND (reference sequence). The CDR3 is 13 amino acids. V lost 5 bases to trimming and J lost 8 bases, with 15 bases between them. CDR3 amino acids: CASSHTGQKGYTF. The CDR3 region has the DNA TGTGCCAGTAGTCATACAGGCCAGAAGGGCTACACCTTC.

This clone was seen once. CDR3 sequence reads: CASSTGISNTEAFF. CDR3 DNA: TGTGCCAGTTCAACCGGGATTTCGAACACTGAAGCTTTCTTT. The chain joins TRBV6-1 to TRBJ1-1; D not resolved. Between the trimmed V and J ends, which lost 9 bases and 1 base, there was a span of 15 bases. This CDR3 is built from 14 residues. CDR1 and CDR2 (germline): MNHNS, SASEGT.

V is TRBV2 and J is TRBJ1-5; D not resolved. V was shortened by 9 bases and J by 1 base, with 10 bases between the two germline ends. This CDR3 region has 13 residues. In germline, CDR1 is SNHLY, CDR2 FYNNEI. The CDR3 region has the DNA TGTGCCAGTGGCCCTGAAAGCAATCAGCCCCAGCATTTT. Translation gives CASGPESNQPQHF. Drawing the rest from reference TRBV2 and TRBJ1-5, the complete variable domain is EPEVTQTPSHQVTQMGQEVILRCVPISNHLYFYWYRQILGQKVEFLVSFYNNEISEKSEIFDDQFSVERPDGSNFTLKIRSTKLEDSAMYFCASGPESNQPQHFGDGTRLSIL.

Notes on this clone: This CDR3 is also generated by other DNA sequences in the sample. The rearrangement joins TRBV19 to TRBJ2-1, with D perhaps given as TRBD1 or TRBD2 (5 bases each). Germline CDR1 reads LNHDA; CDR2 reads SQIVND (reference sequence). Trimming removed 8 bases at V and 0 bases at J, with 8 bases between. The CDR3 covers 13 residues. CDR3 DNA sequence: TGTGCCAGTTCGGGGCCCTCCTACAATGAGCAGTTCTTC. Translated: CASSGPSYNEQFF.

To note about this clone: This sample includes further DNA sequences coding for the same CDR3. The J gene is TRBJ2-1, the V gene TRBV4-3; D gene ambiguous. V gave up 0 bases and J gave up 7 bases, with 7 bases separating them. The CDR3 covers 13 residues. CDR1 is LGHNA and CDR2 is YSLEER in the germline V gene. In DNA, the CDR3 is TGCGCCAGCAGCCAAGATACTGGGAATGAGCAGTTCTTC. Translated, it gives CASSQDTGNEQFF.

The chain combines TRBV28 with TRBJ2-7, with TRBD1 matching over 9 bases. This CDR3 region has 16 residues. The V segment lost 3 bases and the J segment 5 bases; nucleotides outside the gene matches: 11. Germline CDR1 reads MDHEN; CDR2 reads SYDVKM. The CDR3 nucleotides are TGTGCCAGCAGTTTCTTGCTCCGGGACAGGGAAAACGAGCAGTACTTC. It encodes CASSFLLRDRENEQYF. Combining the CDR3 with reference TRBV28 and TRBJ2-7 gives the whole variable domain DVKVTQSSRYLVKRTGEKVFLECVQDMDHENMFWYRQDPGLGLRLIYFSYDVKMKEKGDIPEGYSVSREKKERFSLILESASTNQTSMYLCASSFLLRDRENEQYFGPGTRLTVT.

The chain employs TRBV18 and TRBJ1-3; TRBD1 might be the D (5 bases). This CDR3 has 17 residues. V lost 3 bases, J lost 4 bases, and 19 bases lay in between. Germline-derived CDR1 and CDR2 are KGHSH and LQKENI. The CDR3 DNA is TGTGCCAGCTCACCCCAACAGGACCTCTTAGCCGGAAACACCATATATTTT. It is translated as CASSPQQDLLAGNTIYF.

The chain recombines TRBV5-1 with TRBJ1-5; D ambiguous. The CDR3 is 14 amino acids. V lost 4 bases to trimming and J lost 2 bases, with 10 bases between them. CDR1 is SGHRS and CDR2 is YFSETQ in the germline V gene. The CDR3 DNA reads as TGCGCCAGCAGCCCGGCGGAAGGCAATCAGCCCCAGCATTTT. Encoded protein: CASSPAEGNQPQHF. The whole variable domain, filled in from reference TRBV5-1 and TRBJ1-5, reads KAGVTQTPRYLIKTRGQQVTLSCSPISGHRSVSWYQQTPGQGLQFLFEYFSETQRNKGNFPGRFSGRQFSNSRSEMNVSTLELGDSALYLCASSPAEGNQPQHFGDGTRLSIL.

The V and J genes are TRBV5-1 and TRBJ2-7; D call uncertain. Germline lookup yields CDR1 SGHRS and CDR2 YFSETQ. This CDR3 region has 14 residues. V dropped 3 bases and J dropped 0 bases, with 10 bases sitting between them. The CDR3 is CASSSIGHSYEQYF. The CDR3, as DNA: TGCGCCAGCAGCTCAATAGGCCACTCCTACGAGCAGTACTTC.

V usage is TRBV5-1 and J usage is TRBJ1-6; 11 bases align to TRBD1. The CDR3 sequence is 16 residues long. Germline loops: CDR1 SGHRS, CDR2 YFSETQ. V was clipped by 0 bases and J by 6 bases; unmatched bases: 2. The CDR3 region has the DNA TGCGCCAGCAGCTTGGGAGGGACAGGGGGTAATTCACCCCTCCACTTT. It yields the protein CASSLGGTGGNSPLHF. Based on the CDR3 plus reference TRBV5-1 and TRBJ1-6, the full variable domain is KAGVTQTPRYLIKTRGQQVTLSCSPISGHRSVSWYQQTPGQGLQFLFEYFSETQRNKGNFPGRFSGRQFSNSRSEMNVSTLELGDSALYLCASSLGGTGGNSPLHFGNGTRLTVT.

The genes are TRBV9 and TRBJ2-1, with D unresolved. V was cut by 2 bases and J by 10 bases, with 10 bases left in between. The CDR3 contains 12 residues. The germline CDR1 and CDR2 sequences are SGDLS and YYNGEE. The CDR3: CASSVEIGEQFF. The CDR3 DNA reads as TGTGCCAGCAGCGTGGAAATCGGGGAGCAGTTCTTC.

The V call is TRBV10-3, the J call TRBJ2-2; 8 bases match TRBD2. This CDR3 contains 16 residues. V gave up 7 bases and J gave up 3 bases; unmatched junction bases: 10. Germline CDR1 and CDR2: ENHRY and SYGVKD. The CDR3: CAITRGTREDTGELFF. CDR3 DNA sequence: TGTGCCATCACGAGGGGGACGCGGGAGGACACCGGGGAGCTGTTTTTT.

This clone was counted between two and nine times. The V gene is TRBV29-1, the J gene TRBJ1-1; no firm D call. Looked up from germline, CDR1 is SQVTM and CDR2 is ANQGSEA. V shed 4 bases and J shed 3 bases, with 15 bases lying between them. There are 14 residues in the CDR3. Here the CDR3 reads CSVVYLQAHTEAFF. As DNA, the CDR3 is TGCAGCGTTGTTTATCTCCAGGCTCACACTGAAGCTTTCTTT.

The V gene is TRBV25-1, the J gene TRBJ2-3; 10 nucleotides line up with TRBD2. The ends lost 8 bases at V and 2 bases at J; junction bases unmatched: 7. The CDR3 covers 15 residues. Germline CDR1 reads MGHDK; CDR2 reads SYGVNS. CDR3 sequence (DNA): TGTGCCAGCGCCGGACTAGCGGAGACCACAGATACGCAGTATTTT. Residues: CASAGLAETTDTQYF.

Concerning this clone: The junction differs from germline at one of its ends, possibly a read error. The V call is TRBV7-9, the J call TRBJ2-7; TRBD2 aligns across 9 bases. This CDR3 is 11 amino acids long. Germline lookup yields CDR1 SEHNR and CDR2 FQNEAQ (reference sequence). CDR3 protein: CASSLEGLATF. Written as DNA, the CDR3 is TGTGCCAGCAGCTTAGAGGGACTAGCTACTTTC.

Points on this clone: Other DNA sequences in the same sample also yield this CDR3. The chain couples TRBV9 to TRBJ2-5; TRBD2 is a possible D gene (5 bases). Per the germline V gene, CDR1 is SGDLS and CDR2 is YYNGEE. The CDR3 sequence is 15 residues long. V was clipped by 0 bases and J by 2 bases, with 11 bases between them. CDR3: CASSVAAGAQETQYF. DNA of the CDR3: TGTGCCAGCAGCGTAGCTGCGGGCGCGCAAGAGACCCAGTACTTC.

In regard to this clone: Other DNA sequences in the sample encode the same CDR3. V is TRBV28 and J is TRBJ1-5; 8 positions match TRBD1. The junction had 6 bases not matched to a gene; V was cut back by 4 bases and J by 4 bases. Looked up from germline, CDR1 is MDHEN and CDR2 is SYDVKM. This CDR3 is built from 15 residues. CDR3 sequence (DNA): TGTGCCAGCAGTTCCCCGACAGGGGCTAATCAGCCCCAGCATTTT. This codes for CASSSPTGANQPQHF. The variable domain in full, completed from reference TRBV28 and TRBJ1-5, reads DVKVTQSSRYLVKRTGEKVFLECVQDMDHENMFWYRQDPGLGLRLIYFSYDVKMKEKGDIPEGYSVSREKKERFSLILESASTNQTSMYLCASSSPTGANQPQHFGDGTRLSIL.

The chain has TRBV6-6 and TRBJ1-1, with D possibly matching TRBD1 (6 bases). Deletions cut 6 bases from V and 4 bases from J, with 21 bases between. The germline V gene has CDR1 MNHNY and CDR2 SVGAGI (reference sequence). This CDR3 comprises 16 residues. The CDR3 region is CASSRIGQLRGTEAFF. Here the CDR3 DNA reads TGTGCCAGCAGCCGCATCGGACAGCTTCGGGGCACTGAAGCTTTCTTT.

The V call is TRBV19, the J call TRBJ2-5; TRBD2 aligns across 8 bases. J gave up 5 bases and V 5 bases, and 4 bases lay outside the gene matches. Per the germline V gene, CDR1 is LNHDA and CDR2 is SQIVND (reference sequence). This CDR3 contains 13 residues. Here the CDR3 reads CASSSGGVETQYF. CDR3 DNA: TGTGCCAGTAGTTCGGGAGGGGTTGAGACCCAGTACTTC.